This T cell receptor (beta chain) is drawn from a study of blood T cell repertoires in COVID-19. The overall study: The samples span acute and convalescent COVID-19 from the United States, Italy and Spain.

In the original analysis: Estimates of nucleated cell counts were drawn from the amplification of reference gene primers. Some clones are missing from TCRdb's copy, which holds only in-frame ones; the method was immunoSEQ multiplex PCR. The V and J calls and the clone size are those of that table, but D and trimming were determined from the DNA. The sample has fewer than 200,000 clones; 70% to 90% are singletons. The CDR3 is made up of 15 amino acids. Germline V CDR1 and CDR2: MNHEY, SVGAGI. Trimming stripped 4 bases from V and 10 bases from J, with 17 bases between. This chain links TRBV6-5 with TRBJ1-6; TRBD1 might be the D (5 bases). Sequencing was carried out using peripheral blood. The clonotype was recovered from a man between 35 and 55 years old with acute or convalescent COVID-19. Here the CDR3 reads CASSSSTDGGSPLHF. The CDR3 region has the DNA TGTGCCAGCAGTTCGTCGACGGATGGGGGGTCACCCCTCCACTTT.